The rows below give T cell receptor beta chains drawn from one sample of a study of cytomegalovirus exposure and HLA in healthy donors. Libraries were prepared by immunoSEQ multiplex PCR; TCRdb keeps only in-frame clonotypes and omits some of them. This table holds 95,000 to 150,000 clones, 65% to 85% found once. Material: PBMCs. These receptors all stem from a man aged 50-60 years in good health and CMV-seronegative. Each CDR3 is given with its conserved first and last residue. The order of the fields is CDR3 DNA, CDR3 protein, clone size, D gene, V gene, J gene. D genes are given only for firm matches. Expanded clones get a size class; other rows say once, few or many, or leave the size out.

DNA: TGTGCCAGCAGATACGACAGGAACACTGAAGCTTTCTTT; CDR3: CASRYDRNTEAFF; size: NA; D: NA; V: TRBV2; J: TRBJ1-1
DNA: TGTGCCAGCAGTGATTTGGGTTTCGAGGCTAATGAAAAACTGTTTTTT; CDR3: CASSDLGFEANEKLFF; size: NA; D: NA; V: TRBV25-1; J: TRBJ1-4
DNA: TGTGCCACTGGACAGGGGGGATATGGCTACACCTTC; CDR3: CATGQGGYGYTF; size: NA; D: TRBD1; V: TRBV10-3; J: TRBJ1-2
DNA: TGCGCCAGCAGCCAAGATGGGCAGGGGAGGGACACCATATATTTT; CDR3: CASSQDGQGRDTIYF; size: NA; D: NA; V: TRBV4-3; J: TRBJ1-3
DNA: TGCGCCAGCAGCTTGGCGACAGGGATGAACACTGAAGCTTTCTTT; CDR3: CASSLATGMNTEAFF; size: NA; D: TRBD1; V: TRBV5-1; J: TRBJ1-1
DNA: TGTGCCAGCAGTTTAGACCCTAGAGCCGAGCAGTACTTC; CDR3: CASSLDPRAEQYF; size: NA; D: NA; V: TRBV27; J: TRBJ2-7
DNA: TGTGCCAGCACCGGTTCTAGAAACTACAATGAGCAGTTCTTC; CDR3: CASTGSRNYNEQFF; size: NA; D: NA; V: TRBV27; J: TRBJ2-1
DNA: TGTGCCATCAGTGAGCCCAACAGGGTAACAGATACGCAGTATTTT; CDR3: CAISEPNRVTDTQYF; size: NA; D: NA; V: TRBV10-3; J: TRBJ2-3
DNA: TGTGCCAGCAGTTACGTTCAGATTATAGAAGCTTTCTTT; CDR3: CASSYVQIIEAFF; size: once; D: NA; V: TRBV6-6; J: TRBJ1-1
DNA: TGTGCCAGCAGTGAAACCCCGACTAGCGGGTATAATGAGCAGTTCTTC; CDR3: CASSETPTSGYNEQFF; size: NA; D: TRBD2; V: TRBV2; J: TRBJ2-1
DNA: TGTGCCATCGCGGGACTAGCCTCTTCCAATGAGCAGTTCTTC; CDR3: CAIAGLASSNEQFF; size: NA; D: TRBD2; V: TRBV10-3; J: TRBJ2-1
DNA: TGCGCCAGCAGCCAAAGATGGGACAGAATGTACAATGAGCAGTTCTTC; CDR3: CASSQRWDRMYNEQFF; size: NA; D: TRBD1; V: TRBV4-3; J: TRBJ2-1
DNA: TGTGCCAACAGCCCTAAGGGAGACGCCAGGGATACGCAGTATTTT; CDR3: CANSPKGDARDTQYF; size: NA; D: NA; V: TRBV9; J: TRBJ2-3
DNA: TGTGCCACCAGCAGCCCTCTAGGAACGCGGGAGCAGTACTTC; CDR3: CATSSPLGTREQYF; size: NA; D: NA; V: TRBV15; J: TRBJ2-7
DNA: TGTGCCAGCAGCCCCGGGACTAGCGGGAGATCTAACAATGAGCAGTTCTTC; CDR3: CASSPGTSGRSNNEQFF; size: NA; D: TRBD2; V: TRBV11-3; J: TRBJ2-1
DNA: TGTGCCATACGAGACAGACAATCCTACGAGCAGTACTTC; CDR3: CAIRDRQSYEQYF; size: once; D: NA; V: TRBV6-5; J: TRBJ2-7
DNA: TGTGCTAGCAGCCCCCTTGTACTCACAGATACGCAGTATTTT; CDR3: CASSPLVLTDTQYF; size: once; D: NA; V: TRBV7-7; J: TRBJ2-3
DNA: TGTGCCAGCAGCTTGGGCGGGACAGAACAAGAGACCCAGTACTTC; CDR3: CASSLGGTEQETQYF; size: once; D: NA; V: TRBV5-4; J: TRBJ2-5
DNA: TGTGCCAGCAGCTACAAATCTAACACTGAAGCTTTCTTT; CDR3: CASSYKSNTEAFF; size: NA; D: NA; V: TRBV14; J: TRBJ1-1
DNA: TGTGCCAGTAGTATTCCAGGAAGAAACTACGAGCAGTACTTC; CDR3: CASSIPGRNYEQYF; size: once; D: NA; V: TRBV19; J: TRBJ2-7
DNA: TGTGCCAGCAGCGTAGAATGGAGTCCGGGAAACATTCAGTACTTC; CDR3: CASSVEWSPGNIQYF; size: NA; D: NA; V: TRBV9; J: TRBJ2-4
DNA: TGTGCCAGCAGCTTGGAGCCGGGACAGGGCCACTATGGCTACCCCTTC; CDR3: CASSLEPGQGHYGYPF; size: once; D: TRBD1; V: TRBV5-4; J: TRBJ1-2
DNA: TGTGCCAGCAGCCAGGCCCTCTTTCCTAACGAGCAGTACTTC; CDR3: CASSQALFPNEQYF; size: NA; D: NA; V: TRBV7-9; J: TRBJ2-7
DNA: TGTGCCAGCAGCTTACAGGCTAGCGGGGGGAACACAGATACGCAGTATTTT; CDR3: CASSLQASGGNTDTQYF; size: NA; D: TRBD2; V: TRBV7-2; J: TRBJ2-3
DNA: TGTGCCGGAGGGCCGGGCAATGAGCAGTTCTTC; CDR3: CAGGPGNEQFF; size: once; D: NA; V: TRBV2; J: TRBJ2-1
DNA: TGTGCCACCAGCATGGGACAGGGCTCCTACGAGCAGTACTTC; CDR3: CATSMGQGSYEQYF; size: NA; D: TRBD1; V: TRBV15; J: TRBJ2-7
DNA: TGTGCCAGCAGCCGTCGGGACTCGAACACTGAAGCTTTCTTT; CDR3: CASSRRDSNTEAFF; size: NA; D: NA; V: TRBV6-5; J: TRBJ1-1
DNA: TGCAGCGCAGCCATTAGCGGGAGGGCCTACGAGCAGTACTTC; CDR3: CSAAISGRAYEQYF; size: NA; D: TRBD2; V: TRBV29-1; J: TRBJ2-7
DNA: TGTGCCAGCAGCACATTCGTGGCAGGGCAAATAATTGGCTACACCTTC; CDR3: CASSTFVAGQIIGYTF; size: NA; D: NA; V: TRBV21-1; J: TRBJ1-2
DNA: TGTGCCAGCAGCTTGGGTCCCAGGGGCGGCTACACCTTC; CDR3: CASSLGPRGGYTF; size: NA; D: NA; V: TRBV5-4; J: TRBJ1-2
DNA: TGCGCCAGCAGCCCAAGGGACAGCTACCCTACCGGGGAGCTGTTTTTT; CDR3: CASSPRDSYPTGELFF; size: once; D: TRBD1; V: TRBV4-1; J: TRBJ2-2
DNA: TGTGCCACCGCCCGGGTGAAGAATCAGCCCCAGCATTTT; CDR3: CATARVKNQPQHF; size: NA; D: NA; V: TRBV6-5; J: TRBJ1-5
DNA: TGTGCCAGCAGCTCGAAGGGTCAGGGGGACGAGCAGTACTTC; CDR3: CASSSKGQGDEQYF; size: NA; D: TRBD1; V: TRBV5-4; J: TRBJ2-7
DNA: TGTGCCAGCAGTTTCCTCGGGCAGGGGGTGGGTCAGCCCCAGCATTTT; CDR3: CASSFLGQGVGQPQHF; size: NA; D: TRBD1; V: TRBV28; J: TRBJ1-5
DNA: TGTGCCAGCAGCTCCATGGGAAGGGGGAACACTGAAGCTTTCTTT; CDR3: CASSSMGRGNTEAFF; size: NA; D: NA; V: TRBV7-3; J: TRBJ1-1
DNA: TGTGCCAGCAGTTTCGGGACATCCTACGAGCAGTACTTC; CDR3: CASSFGTSYEQYF; size: NA; D: NA; V: TRBV6-5; J: TRBJ2-7
DNA: TGTGCCAGTAGTTTTCAGTGGGGGGCCAACGTCCTGACTTTC; CDR3: CASSFQWGANVLTF; size: few; D: NA; V: TRBV19; J: TRBJ2-6
DNA: TGTGCCAGCAGCTTAGCGAGGGACACCACATCAGATACGCAGTATTTT; CDR3: CASSLARDTTSDTQYF; size: NA; D: NA; V: TRBV7-9; J: TRBJ2-3
DNA: TGTGCCAGCAGCCCCCGGGGGGAAGAGACCCAGTACTTC; CDR3: CASSPRGEETQYF; size: NA; D: TRBD2; V: TRBV9; J: TRBJ2-5
DNA: TGTGCCAGCAGCGTATGGGTGGCAGGTGGAAGCAATCAGCCCCAGCATTTT; CDR3: CASSVWVAGGSNQPQHF; size: once; D: NA; V: TRBV28; J: TRBJ1-5
DNA: TGTGCCAGCAGCCGCGGATCCAGTAGAACGCAGTATTTT; CDR3: CASSRGSSRTQYF; size: once; D: NA; V: TRBV7-6; J: TRBJ2-3
DNA: TGCGCCAGCAGCAGCCGGGACACCGACTACGAGCAGTACTTC; CDR3: CASSSRDTDYEQYF; size: NA; D: NA; V: TRBV5-1; J: TRBJ2-7